This T cell receptor beta chain comes out of a study of T cell responses to AZD1222 COVID-19 vaccine. Findings of the study overall: Samples come after the peak T cell response, not at day 14. Spike-spanning, vaccine-associated CD4 TCRs were dominant at 160-218 and 743-854. There were mostly white British donors and more females than males, and clonal diversity was possibly underestimated.

There are 15 residues in the CDR3. Trimming pared 5 bases from V and 4 bases from J, leaving 18 bases between. Germline lookup yields CDR1 MNHEY and CDR2 SVGEGT. To note about this clone: Its antigen is unidentified.

Produced via immunoSEQ multiplex PCR; TCRdb's table is partial and in-frame only. This table has about 190,000 clones, 85% to 90% appearing once. The specimen comprised peripheral blood, sampled on day 0 of MenACWY control vaccination. The chain employs TRBV6-2 or TRBV6-3 and TRBJ2-7; D may be TRBD1 (6 bases). This TCR came from an adult in good health. CDR3 sequence reads: CASSAIATGNYEQYF. The DNA for the CDR3 is TGTGCCAGCAGTGCCATCGCCACAGGGAATTACGAGCAGTACTTC.